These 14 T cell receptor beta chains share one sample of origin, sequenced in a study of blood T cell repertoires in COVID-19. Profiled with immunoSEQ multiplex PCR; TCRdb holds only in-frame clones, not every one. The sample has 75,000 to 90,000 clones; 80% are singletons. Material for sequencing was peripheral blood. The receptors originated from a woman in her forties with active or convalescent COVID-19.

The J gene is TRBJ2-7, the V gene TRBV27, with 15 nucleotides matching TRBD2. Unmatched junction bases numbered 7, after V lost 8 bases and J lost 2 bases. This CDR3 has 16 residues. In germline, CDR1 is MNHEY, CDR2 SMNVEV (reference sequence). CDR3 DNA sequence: TGTGCCAGCGCCGGGACTAGCGGGAGGCCCGCCTACGAGCAGTACTTC. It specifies CASAGTSGRPAYEQYF.

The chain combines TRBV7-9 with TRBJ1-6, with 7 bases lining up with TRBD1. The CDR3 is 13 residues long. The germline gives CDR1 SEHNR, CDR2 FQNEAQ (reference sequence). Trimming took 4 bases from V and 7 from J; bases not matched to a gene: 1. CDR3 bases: TGTGCCAGCAGCTCACAGGGGAATTCACCCCTCCACTTT. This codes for CASSSQGNSPLHF.

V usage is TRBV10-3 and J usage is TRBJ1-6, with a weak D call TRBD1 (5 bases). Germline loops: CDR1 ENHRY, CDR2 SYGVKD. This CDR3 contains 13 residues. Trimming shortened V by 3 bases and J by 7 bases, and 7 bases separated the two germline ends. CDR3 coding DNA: TGTGCCATCAGTGAAAGGGGCAATTCACCCCTCCACTTT. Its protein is CAISERGNSPLHF.

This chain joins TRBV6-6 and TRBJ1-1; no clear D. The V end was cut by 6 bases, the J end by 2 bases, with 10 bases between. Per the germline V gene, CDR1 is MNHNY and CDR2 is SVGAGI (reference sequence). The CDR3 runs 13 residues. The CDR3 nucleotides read TGTGCCAGCAGCAGGCTAATTAACACTGAAGCTTTCTTT. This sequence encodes CASSRLINTEAFF.

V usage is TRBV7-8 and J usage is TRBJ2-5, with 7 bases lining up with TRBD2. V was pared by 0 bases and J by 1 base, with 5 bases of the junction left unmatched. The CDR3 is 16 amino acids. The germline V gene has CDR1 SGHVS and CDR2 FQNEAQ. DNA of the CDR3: TGTGCCAGCAGCTTAGCTCCACTAGCGCCCCAAGAGACCCAGTACTTC. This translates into CASSLAPLAPQETQYF.

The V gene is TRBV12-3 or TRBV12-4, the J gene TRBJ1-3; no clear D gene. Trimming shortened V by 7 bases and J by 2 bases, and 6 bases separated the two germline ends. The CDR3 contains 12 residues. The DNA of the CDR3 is TGTGCCAGCAATACGGCTGGAAACACCATATATTTT. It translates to CASNTAGNTIYF.

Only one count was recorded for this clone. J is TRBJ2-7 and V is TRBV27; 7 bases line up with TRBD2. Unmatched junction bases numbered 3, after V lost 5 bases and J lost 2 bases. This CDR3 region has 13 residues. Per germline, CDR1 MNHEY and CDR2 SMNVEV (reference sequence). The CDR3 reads CASSRAGAYEQYF. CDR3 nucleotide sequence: TGTGCCAGCAGTAGGGCGGGGGCCTACGAGCAGTACTTC.

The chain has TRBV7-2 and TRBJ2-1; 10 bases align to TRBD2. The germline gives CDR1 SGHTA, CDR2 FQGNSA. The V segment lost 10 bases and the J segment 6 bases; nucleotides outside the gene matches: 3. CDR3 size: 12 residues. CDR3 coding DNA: TGTGCCACAGAGCGGGGGGGCAATGAGCAGTTCTTC. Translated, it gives CATERGGNEQFF.

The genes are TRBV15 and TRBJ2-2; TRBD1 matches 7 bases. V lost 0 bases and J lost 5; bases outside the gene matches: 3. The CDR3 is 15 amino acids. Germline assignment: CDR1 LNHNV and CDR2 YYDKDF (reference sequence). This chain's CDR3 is CATSRDRGSTGELFF. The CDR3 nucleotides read TGTGCCACCAGCAGAGACAGGGGGAGTACCGGGGAGCTGTTTTTT.

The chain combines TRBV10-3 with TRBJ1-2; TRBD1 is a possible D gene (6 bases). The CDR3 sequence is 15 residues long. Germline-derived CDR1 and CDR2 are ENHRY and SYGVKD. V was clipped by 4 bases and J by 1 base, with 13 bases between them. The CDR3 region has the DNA TGTGCCATCAGTGGCACCCAGGGGTTTAACTATGGCTACACCTTC. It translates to CAISGTQGFNYGYTF.

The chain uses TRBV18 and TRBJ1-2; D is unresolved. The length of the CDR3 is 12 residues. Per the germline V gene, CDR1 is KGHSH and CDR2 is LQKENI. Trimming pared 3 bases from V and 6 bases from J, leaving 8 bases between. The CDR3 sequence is CASSPSGHGYTF. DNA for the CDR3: TGTGCCAGCTCACCGTCGGGTCATGGCTACACCTTC.

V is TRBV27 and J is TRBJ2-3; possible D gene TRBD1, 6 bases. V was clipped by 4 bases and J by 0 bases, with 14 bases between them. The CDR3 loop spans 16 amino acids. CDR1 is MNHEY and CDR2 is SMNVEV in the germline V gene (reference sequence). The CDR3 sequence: CASSYGGPSSTDTQYF. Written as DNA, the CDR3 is TGTGCCAGCAGTTATGGGGGCCCGTCTAGCACAGATACGCAGTATTTT.

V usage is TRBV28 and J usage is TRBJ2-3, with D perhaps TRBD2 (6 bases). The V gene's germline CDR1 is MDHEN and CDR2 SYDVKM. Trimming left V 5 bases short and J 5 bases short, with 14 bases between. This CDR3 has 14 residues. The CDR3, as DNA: TGTGCCAGCAGTCCAGAGCGGGTGGGAGATACGCAGTATTTT. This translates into CASSPERVGDTQYF.

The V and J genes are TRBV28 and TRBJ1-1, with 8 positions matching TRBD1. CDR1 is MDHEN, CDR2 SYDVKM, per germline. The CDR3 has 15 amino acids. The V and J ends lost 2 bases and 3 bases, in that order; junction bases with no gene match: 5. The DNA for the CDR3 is TGTGCCAGCAGTTTAGGGGCGACAGGGGACACTGAAGCTTTCTTT. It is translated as CASSLGATGDTEAFF.